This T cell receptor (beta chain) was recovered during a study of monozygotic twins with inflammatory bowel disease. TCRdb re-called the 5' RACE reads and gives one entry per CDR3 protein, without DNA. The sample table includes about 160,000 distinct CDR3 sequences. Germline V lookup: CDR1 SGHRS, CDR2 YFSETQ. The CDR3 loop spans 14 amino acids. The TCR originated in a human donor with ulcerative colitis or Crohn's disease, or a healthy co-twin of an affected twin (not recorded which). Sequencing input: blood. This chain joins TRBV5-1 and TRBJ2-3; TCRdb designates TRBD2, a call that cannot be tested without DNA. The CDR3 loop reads CASASGKRTDTQYF.